The 15 T cell receptor beta chains in this list originate from one sample, sequenced in a study of technical replicates of blood from a few donors. Sequenced by immunoSEQ multiplex PCR; TCRdb stores in-frame clones only, minus some. Here the sample spans tens of thousands of clones, around 91% being singletons. Material for sequencing was T cells isolated from PBMCs. The receptors stem from a human donor in good health. Some clones in this sample may be carry-over from other donors' samples.

The chain has TRBV7-2 and TRBJ2-7, with 7 bases lining up with TRBD2. CDR3 size: 13 residues. The J segment lost 5 bases and the V segment lost 5 bases, leaving 6 bases of the junction unmatched. Germline V CDR1 and CDR2: SGHTA, FQGNSA. The CDR3 DNA follows: TGTGCCAGCAGCATTGGACTAGTCAACGAGCAGTACTTC. Its translation: CASSIGLVNEQYF.

The chain joins TRBV7-9 to TRBJ2-7, with D perhaps matching TRBD1 (7 bases). The CDR3 has 15 amino acids. Germline V gene lookup returns CDR1 SEHNR and CDR2 FQNEAQ (reference sequence). V was trimmed by 3 bases and J by 2 bases, leaving 14 bases between them. The DNA of the CDR3 is TGTGCCAGCAGCTTCGGATCAGGGGGGCCCTACGAGCAGTACTTC. It yields the protein CASSFGSGGPYEQYF.

This chain uses TRBV29-1 with TRBJ1-2; D gene ambiguous. The V end lost 4 bases, the J end lost 2 bases, and 8 bases lay between the germline ends. This CDR3 has 12 amino acids. The germline CDR1 and CDR2 sequences are SQVTM and ANQGSEA. CDR3 DNA: TGCAGCGTTGCAACGGGGAACTATGGCTACACCTTC. This translates into CSVATGNYGYTF.

The gene calls are TRBV7-3 and TRBJ1-1; maybe TRBD1 (5 bases). Trimming took 3 bases from V and 5 from J, leaving 13 bases between them. Germline V CDR1 and CDR2: SGHTA, FQGTGA. There are 14 residues in the CDR3. In DNA, the CDR3 is TGTGCCAGCAGCTTTCACTCCGGGGGAACTGAAGCTTTCTTT. This gives the protein CASSFHSGGTEAFF.

The rearrangement joins TRBV11-3 to TRBJ2-2, with 7 bases fitting TRBD1. This CDR3 has 17 amino acids. The J segment lost 2 bases and the V segment lost 5 bases, leaving 11 bases of the junction unmatched. The V gene's germline CDR1 is SGHNT and CDR2 YENEEA. The CDR3 bases are TGTGCCAGCAGCCCTAATTGGGACAGTACCAACACCGGGGAGCTGTTTTTT. The encoded protein is CASSPNWDSTNTGELFF.

The CDR3 region is CASSIGTTEGEKLFF. In nucleotides, the CDR3 is TGCGCCAGCAGCATCGGGACCACGGAGGGGGAAAAACTGTTTTTT. This chain connects TRBV5-1 to TRBJ1-4; possible D gene TRBD1, 5 bases. With 4 bases removed from V and 8 bases from J, the gap between germline ends came to 18 bases. CDR3 size: 15 residues. In germline, CDR1 is SGHRS, CDR2 YFSETQ.

The V call is TRBV30, the J call TRBJ1-4, with TRBD1 as a possible D gene (6 bases). Trimming cost V 3 bases and J 7 bases, with 12 bases left between them. CDR1 and CDR2 (germline): GTSNPN, SVGIG (reference sequence). The CDR3 runs 13 residues. The CDR3 spells CAWRRAGVEKLFF. CDR3 coding DNA: TGTGCCTGGAGGAGGGCAGGGGTTGAAAAACTGTTTTTT.

The chain combines TRBV11-2 with TRBJ2-1, with D maybe TRBD2 (6 bases). The V gene's germline CDR1 is SGHAT and CDR2 FQNNGV. CDR3 size: 16 residues. V was shortened by 6 bases and J by 4 bases, with 19 bases between the two germline ends. CDR3 DNA sequence: TGTGCCAGCAGGACCCTACGGGAGAGGGGATACAATGAGCAGTTCTTC. Translating gives CASRTLRERGYNEQFF.

V usage is TRBV7-2 and J usage is TRBJ2-1, with D perhaps matching TRBD1 (5 bases). Germline CDR1 is SGHTA and CDR2 is FQGNSA. Trimming left V 2 bases short and J 4 bases short, with 24 bases between. The CDR3 is made up of 19 amino acids. The CDR3 nucleotides are TGTGCCAGCAGCTTAAGGGAAACAGGACCGGCGTTCGGTTACAATGAGCAGTTCTTC. It specifies CASSLRETGPAFGYNEQFF.

Details on this clone: The junction shows a germline mismatch at one end, possibly a read error. V gene TRBV2 combines with J gene TRBJ2-1; weak D call: TRBD1 (8 bases). CDR1 and CDR2 from the germline V gene are SNHLY and FYNNEI. This CDR3 has 14 residues. DNA for the CDR3: TGTGCCAGCAAAACAGGGGGGAATAGTGAGAGCGGGGTCTTC. Its protein is CASKTGGNSESGVF. The variable domain in full, completed from reference TRBV2 and TRBJ2-1, reads EPEVTQTPSHQVTQMGQEVILRCVPISNHLYFYWYRQILGQKVEFLVSFYNNEISEKSEIFDDQFSVERPDGSNFTLKIRSTKLEDSAMYFCASKTGGNSESGVFGPGTRLTVL.

This clone appeared once. The chain links TRBV5-4 to TRBJ1-4, with TRBD1 matching 10 bases. The CDR3 length is 20 residues. V gave up 1 base and J gave up 5 bases; unmatched junction bases: 17. Germline V gene lookup returns CDR1 SGHNT and CDR2 YYREEE (reference sequence). The DNA of the CDR3 is TGTGCCAGCAGCTTGCATAGTCTGCGGGACAGGGGAGGGTCAAATGAAAAACTGTTTTTT. Residues: CASSLHSLRDRGGSNEKLFF.

This chain joins TRBV7-9 and TRBJ2-6; D not certain. The V gene's germline CDR1 is SEHNR and CDR2 FQNEAQ (reference sequence). The CDR3 totals 15 residues. With 3 bases removed from V and 2 bases from J, the gap between germline ends came to 8 bases. The DNA of the CDR3 is TGTGCCAGCAGCTTGAGGCAGACTGGGGCCAACGTCCTGACTTTC. Translating gives CASSLRQTGANVLTF.

The gene calls are TRBV6-4 and TRBJ2-2; 9 bases are a match to TRBD2. Germline V gene sequence: CDR1 MRHNA, CDR2 SNTAGT. CDR3 length: 17 amino acids. V was clipped by 3 bases and J by 6 bases; unmatched bases: 11. The CDR3 DNA is TGTGCCAGCAGTGAATCGGGAACTAGCGGGCAAGCCGGGGAGCTGTTTTTT. Residues: CASSESGTSGQAGELFF.

The chain carries TRBV5-1 and TRBJ2-1; 14 nucleotides agree with TRBD2. Germline CDR1 and CDR2: SGHRS and YFSETQ. The V segment lost 2 bases and the J segment 10 bases; nucleotides outside the gene matches: 5. The CDR3 loop spans 15 amino acids. The CDR3 nucleotides read TGCGCCAGCAGCTTCGGGACTAGCGGGAGTTCGGAGCAGTTCTTC. It encodes CASSFGTSGSSEQFF.

The chain uses TRBV29-1 and TRBJ2-7, with TRBD2 matching over 14 bases. The V and J ends lost 4 bases and 0 bases, in that order; junction bases with no gene match: 8. The CDR3 runs 17 residues. Germline CDR1 and CDR2: SQVTM and ANQGSEA. CDR3 sequence: CSVAGTSGGRSSYEQYF. The CDR3 DNA reads TGCAGCGTTGCCGGGACTAGCGGGGGCCGCAGCTCCTACGAGCAGTACTTC.